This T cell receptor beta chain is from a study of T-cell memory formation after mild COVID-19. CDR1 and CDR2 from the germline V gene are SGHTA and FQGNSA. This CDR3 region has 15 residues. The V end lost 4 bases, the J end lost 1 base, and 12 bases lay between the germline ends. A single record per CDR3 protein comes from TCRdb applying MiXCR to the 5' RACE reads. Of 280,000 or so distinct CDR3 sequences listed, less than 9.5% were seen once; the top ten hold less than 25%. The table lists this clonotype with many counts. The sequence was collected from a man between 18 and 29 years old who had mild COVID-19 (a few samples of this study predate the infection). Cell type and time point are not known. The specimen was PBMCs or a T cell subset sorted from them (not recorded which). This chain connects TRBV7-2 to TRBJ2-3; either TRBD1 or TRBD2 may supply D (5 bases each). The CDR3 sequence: CASSSYRGRTDTQYF. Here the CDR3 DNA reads TGTGCCAGCAGCTCCTACCGGGGACGCACAGATACGCAGTATTTT.